What follows is one T cell receptor (beta chain) and its context. Its specificity is unknown. This entry is derived from a study of T cell repertoires in cytomegalovirus infection. The V end lost 0 bases, the J end lost 0 bases, and 5 bases lay between the germline ends. In germline, CDR1 is SGHAT, CDR2 FQNNGV. The CDR3 totals 14 residues. From the reads, TCRdb called clonotypes with MiXCR, one entry per CDR3 protein. The profile shows a few hundred thousand distinct CDR3 sequences, less than 25% of them singletons. This clonotype originated in a human donor in good health (CMV status not recorded). Some clones in this sample may be carry-over from other donors' samples. V gene TRBV11-2 combines with J gene TRBJ1-2; D uncertain. The sample consisted of cultured PBMCs, taken from culture after CMV antigen stimulation. The DNA for the CDR3 is TGTGCCAGCAGCTTAGATCCAGCTAACTATGGCTACACCTTC. It codes for CASSLDPANYGYTF.